This TCR beta chain is from a study of T-cell memory formation after mild COVID-19. Study as a whole: TCR clusters mostly belonged to single donors. Study observations and caveats: The study found balanced CD4/CD8 in clones contracting day 15 to 85 and a CD4+ lean in later expanders. Some clones that responded turned up in pre-infection memory, which suggests that cross-reactive memory joined in.

TCR alpha and TCR beta cDNA libraries carrying sample barcodes and UMIs came from 5'RACE with constant-segment primers. TCRdb independently ran MiXCR on the 5' RACE reads; one entry per CDR3 protein. The table shows roughly 110,000 distinct CDR3 sequences, with under 15% occurring only once. Germline assignment: CDR1 DFQATT and CDR2 SNEGSKA (reference sequence). This CDR3 is built from 13 residues. V lost 3 bases to trimming and J lost 2 bases; unmatched junction nucleotides: 3. A few counts support this clonotype. What it binds is unknown. This sequence originates from a man aged 18-30 years who had mild COVID-19 (a few samples of this study predate the infection). Cell type and time point are not known. This rearrangement joins TRBV20-1 to TRBJ1-1, with 7 positions matching TRBD1. Sequencing was performed on PBMCs or a T cell subset sorted from them (not recorded which). The CDR3 DNA reads TGCAGTGCTAGCCGACAGGGAAACACTGAAGCTTTCTTT. Its translation: CSASRQGNTEAFF.